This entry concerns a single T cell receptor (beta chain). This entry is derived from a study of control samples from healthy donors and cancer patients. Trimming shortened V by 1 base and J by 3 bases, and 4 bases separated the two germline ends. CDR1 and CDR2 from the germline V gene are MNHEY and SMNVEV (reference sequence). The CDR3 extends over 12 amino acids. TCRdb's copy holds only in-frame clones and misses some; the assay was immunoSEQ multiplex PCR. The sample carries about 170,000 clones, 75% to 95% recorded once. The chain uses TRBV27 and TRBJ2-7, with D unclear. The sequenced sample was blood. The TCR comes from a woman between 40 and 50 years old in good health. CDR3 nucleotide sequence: TGTGCCAGCAGTTTATGGATCTACGAGCAGTACTTC. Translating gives CASSLWIYEQYF.